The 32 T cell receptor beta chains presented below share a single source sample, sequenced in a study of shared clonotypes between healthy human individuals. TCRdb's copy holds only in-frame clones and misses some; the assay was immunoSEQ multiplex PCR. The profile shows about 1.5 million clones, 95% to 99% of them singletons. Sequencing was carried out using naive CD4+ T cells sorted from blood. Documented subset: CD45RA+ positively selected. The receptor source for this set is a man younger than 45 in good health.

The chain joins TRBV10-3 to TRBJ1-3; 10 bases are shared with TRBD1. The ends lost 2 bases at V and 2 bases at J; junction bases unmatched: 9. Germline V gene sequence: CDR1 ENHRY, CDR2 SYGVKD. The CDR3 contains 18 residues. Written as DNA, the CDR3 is TGTGCCATCAGTGAGCCACCGGGACAGGGGTCCCCTGGAAACACCATATATTTT. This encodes CAISEPPGQGSPGNTIYF.

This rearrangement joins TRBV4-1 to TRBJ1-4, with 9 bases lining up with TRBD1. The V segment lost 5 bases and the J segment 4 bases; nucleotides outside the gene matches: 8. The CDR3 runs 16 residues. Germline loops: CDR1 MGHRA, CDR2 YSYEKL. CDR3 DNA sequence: TGCGCCAGCAGCGCGTACGCGGGACAGGGTAATGAAAAACTGTTTTTT. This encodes CASSAYAGQGNEKLFF.

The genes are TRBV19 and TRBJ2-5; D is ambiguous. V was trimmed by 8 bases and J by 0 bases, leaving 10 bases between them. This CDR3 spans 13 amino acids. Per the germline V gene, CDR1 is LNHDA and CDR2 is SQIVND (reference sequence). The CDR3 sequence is CASSGSYQETQYF. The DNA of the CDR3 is TGTGCCAGTTCGGGTTCGTACCAAGAGACCCAGTACTTC.

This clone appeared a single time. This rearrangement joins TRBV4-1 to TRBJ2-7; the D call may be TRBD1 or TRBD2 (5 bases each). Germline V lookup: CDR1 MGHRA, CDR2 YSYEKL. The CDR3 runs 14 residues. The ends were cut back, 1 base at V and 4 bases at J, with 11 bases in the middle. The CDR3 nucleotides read TGCGCCAGCAGCCAAGGTGGGGGTAGGTACGAGCAGTACTTC. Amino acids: CASSQGGGRYEQYF.

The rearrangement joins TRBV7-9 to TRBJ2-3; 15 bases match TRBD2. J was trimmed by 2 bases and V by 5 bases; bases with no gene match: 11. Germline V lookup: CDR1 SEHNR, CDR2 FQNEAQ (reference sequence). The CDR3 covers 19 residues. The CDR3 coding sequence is TGTGCCAGCAGCCGCGGACTAGCGGGAGGGGGGCCTTACACAGATACGCAGTATTTT. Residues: CASSRGLAGGGPYTDTQYF. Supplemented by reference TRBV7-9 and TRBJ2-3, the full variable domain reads DTGVSQNPRHKITKRGQNVTFRCDPISEHNRLYWYRQTLGQGPEFLTYFQNEAQLEKSRLLSDRFSAERPKGSFSTLEIQRTEQGDSAMYLCASSRGLAGGGPYTDTQYFGPGTRLTVL.

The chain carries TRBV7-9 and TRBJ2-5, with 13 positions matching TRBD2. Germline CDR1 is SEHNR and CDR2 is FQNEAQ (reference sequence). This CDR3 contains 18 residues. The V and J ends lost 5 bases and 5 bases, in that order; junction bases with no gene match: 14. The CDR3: CASSLGTSGIPPGETQYF. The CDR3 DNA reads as TGTGCCAGCAGCCTCGGGACTAGCGGGATCCCGCCTGGGGAGACCCAGTACTTC.

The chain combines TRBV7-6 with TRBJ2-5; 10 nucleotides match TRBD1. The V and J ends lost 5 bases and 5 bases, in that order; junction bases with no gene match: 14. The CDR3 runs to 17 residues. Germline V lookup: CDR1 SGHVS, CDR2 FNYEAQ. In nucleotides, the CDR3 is TGTGCCAGCAGCCCTGGACAGGGGGGGGACGGGAGTGAGACCCAGTACTTC. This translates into CASSPGQGGDGSETQYF.

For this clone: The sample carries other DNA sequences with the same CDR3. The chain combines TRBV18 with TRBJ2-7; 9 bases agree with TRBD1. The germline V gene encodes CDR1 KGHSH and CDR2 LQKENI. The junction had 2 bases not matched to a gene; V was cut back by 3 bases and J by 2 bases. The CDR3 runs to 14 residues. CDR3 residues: CASSPRQGAYEQYF. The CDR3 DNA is TGTGCCAGCTCACCGCGACAGGGGGCCTACGAGCAGTACTTC.

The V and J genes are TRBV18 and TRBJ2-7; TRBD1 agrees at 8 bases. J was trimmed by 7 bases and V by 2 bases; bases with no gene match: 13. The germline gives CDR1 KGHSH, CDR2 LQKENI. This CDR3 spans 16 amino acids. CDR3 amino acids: CASSPSEGRGPLEQYF. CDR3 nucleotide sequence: TGTGCCAGCTCACCAAGCGAAGGCAGGGGGCCCTTGGAGCAGTACTTC.

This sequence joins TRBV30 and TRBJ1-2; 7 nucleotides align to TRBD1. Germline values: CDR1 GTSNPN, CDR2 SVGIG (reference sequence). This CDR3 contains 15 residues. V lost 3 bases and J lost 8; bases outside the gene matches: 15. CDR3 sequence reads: CAWRGQGQGDLGYTF. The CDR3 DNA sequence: TGTGCCTGGAGAGGTCAAGGGCAGGGGGACTTAGGCTACACCTTC.

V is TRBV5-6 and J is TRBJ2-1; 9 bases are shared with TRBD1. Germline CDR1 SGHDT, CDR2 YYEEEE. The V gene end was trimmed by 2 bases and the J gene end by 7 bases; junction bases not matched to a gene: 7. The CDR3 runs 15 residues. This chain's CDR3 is CASSLRQGVFNEQFF. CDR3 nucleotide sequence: TGTGCCAGCAGCTTACGACAGGGGGTTTTTAATGAGCAGTTCTTC.

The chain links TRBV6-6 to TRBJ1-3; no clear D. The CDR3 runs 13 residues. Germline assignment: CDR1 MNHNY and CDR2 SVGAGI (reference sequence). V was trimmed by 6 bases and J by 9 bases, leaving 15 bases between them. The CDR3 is CASSILDSSTIYF. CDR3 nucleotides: TGTGCCAGCAGCATCTTGGACTCGAGCACCATATATTTT.

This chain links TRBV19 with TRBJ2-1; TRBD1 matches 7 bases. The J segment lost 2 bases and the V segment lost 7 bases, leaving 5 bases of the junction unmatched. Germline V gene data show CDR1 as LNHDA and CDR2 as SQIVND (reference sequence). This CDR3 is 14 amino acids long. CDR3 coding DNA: TGTGCCAGTAAGGAAGGGGGCACCTACAATGAGCAGTTCTTC. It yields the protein CASKEGGTYNEQFF.

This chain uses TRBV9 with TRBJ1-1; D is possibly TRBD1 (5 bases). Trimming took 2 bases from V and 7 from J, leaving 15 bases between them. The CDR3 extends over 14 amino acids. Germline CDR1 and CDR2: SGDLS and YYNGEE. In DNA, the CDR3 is TGTGCCAGCAGCGTGGACATCGGGGGTGATGAAGCTTTCTTT. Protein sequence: CASSVDIGGDEAFF.

CDR3 nucleotides: TGTGCCAGCAGCGTAGACGACAGGTCGACCCAGTACTTC. Translating gives CASSVDDRSTQYF. The V and J genes are TRBV9 and TRBJ2-5; D is perhaps TRBD1 (6 bases). The CDR3 contains 13 residues. Germline V gives CDR1 SGDLS, CDR2 YYNGEE. V lost 0 bases and J 7 bases, leaving 10 bases between the germline ends. Supplemented by reference TRBV9 and TRBJ2-5, the full variable domain reads DSGVTQTPKHLITATGQRVTLRCSPRSGDLSVYWYQQSLDQGLQFLIQYYNGEERAKGNILERFSAQQFPDLHSELNLSSLELGDSALYFCASSVDDRSTQYFGPGTRLLVL.

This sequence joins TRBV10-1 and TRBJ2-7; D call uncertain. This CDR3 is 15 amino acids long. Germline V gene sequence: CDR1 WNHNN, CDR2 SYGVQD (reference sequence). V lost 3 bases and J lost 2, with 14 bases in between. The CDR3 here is CASSDGNLRPYEQYF. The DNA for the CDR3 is TGCGCCAGCAGTGACGGCAACCTAAGACCCTACGAGCAGTACTTC.

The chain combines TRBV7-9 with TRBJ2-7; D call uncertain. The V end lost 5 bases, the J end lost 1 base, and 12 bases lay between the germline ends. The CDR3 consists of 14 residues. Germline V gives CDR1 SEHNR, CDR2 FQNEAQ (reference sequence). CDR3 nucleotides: TGTGCCAGCAGCGCTGGATCTCGATCCTACGAGCAGTACTTC. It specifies CASSAGSRSYEQYF.

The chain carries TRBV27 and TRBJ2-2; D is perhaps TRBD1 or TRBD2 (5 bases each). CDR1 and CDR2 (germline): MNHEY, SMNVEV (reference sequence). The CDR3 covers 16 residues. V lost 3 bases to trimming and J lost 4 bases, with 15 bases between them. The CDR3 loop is CASSLNEGYSTGELFF. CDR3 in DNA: TGTGCCAGCAGTTTGAACGAGGGGTACAGCACCGGGGAGCTGTTTTTT.

DNA of the CDR3: TGTGCCAGCAGAAGGTCAGGACTGTTGCGCGCAGATACGCAGTATTTT. As protein: CASRRSGLLRADTQYF. The chain links TRBV2 to TRBJ2-3; D might be TRBD2 (5 bases). The CDR3 has 16 amino acids. Germline-derived CDR1 and CDR2 are SNHLY and FYNNEI. Trimming stripped 6 bases from V and 4 bases from J, with 20 bases between.

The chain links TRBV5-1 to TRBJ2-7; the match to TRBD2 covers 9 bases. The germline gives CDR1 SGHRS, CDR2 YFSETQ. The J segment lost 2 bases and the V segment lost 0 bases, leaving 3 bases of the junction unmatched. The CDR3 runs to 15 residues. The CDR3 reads CASSLVAGDPYEQYF. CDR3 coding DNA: TGCGCCAGCAGCTTGGTAGCGGGAGACCCCTACGAGCAGTACTTC.

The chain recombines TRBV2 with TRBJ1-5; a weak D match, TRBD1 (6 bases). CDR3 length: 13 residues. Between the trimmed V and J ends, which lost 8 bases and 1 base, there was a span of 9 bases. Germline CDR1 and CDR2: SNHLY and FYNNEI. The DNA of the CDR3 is TGTGCCAGCGGGGGGCAGAGCAATCAGCCCCAGCATTTT. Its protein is CASGGQSNQPQHF. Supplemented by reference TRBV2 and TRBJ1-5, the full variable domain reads EPEVTQTPSHQVTQMGQEVILRCVPISNHLYFYWYRQILGQKVEFLVSFYNNEISEKSEIFDDQFSVERPDGSNFTLKIRSTKLEDSAMYFCASGGQSNQPQHFGDGTRLSIL.

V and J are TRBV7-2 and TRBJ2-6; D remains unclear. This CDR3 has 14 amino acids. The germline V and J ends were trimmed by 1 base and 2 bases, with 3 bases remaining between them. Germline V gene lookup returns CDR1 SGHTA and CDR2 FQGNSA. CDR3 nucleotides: TGTGCCAGCAGCTTAGAAGCTGGGGCCAACGTCCTGACTTTC. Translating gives CASSLEAGANVLTF.

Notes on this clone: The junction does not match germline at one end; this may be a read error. This chain's CDR3 is CASSRGLAGDNEQFF. DNA of the CDR3: TGTGCTAGCAGCCGGGGACTAGCGGGGGACAATGAGCAGTTCTTC. V usage is TRBV7-7 and J usage is TRBJ2-1; TRBD2 matches 14 bases. Germline CDR1 reads SSHAT; CDR2 reads FNYEAQ (reference sequence). The CDR3 covers 15 residues.

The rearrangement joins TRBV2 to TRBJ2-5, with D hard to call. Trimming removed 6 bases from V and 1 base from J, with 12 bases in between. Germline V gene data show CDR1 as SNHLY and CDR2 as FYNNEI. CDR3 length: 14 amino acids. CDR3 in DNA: TGTGCCAGCAGCCCGTCCAGCTCCCAAGAGACCCAGTACTTC. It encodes CASSPSSSQETQYF.

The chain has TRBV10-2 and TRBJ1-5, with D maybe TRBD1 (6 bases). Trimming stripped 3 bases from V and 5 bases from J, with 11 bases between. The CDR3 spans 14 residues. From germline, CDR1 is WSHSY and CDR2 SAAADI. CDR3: CASSEVGGYQPQHF. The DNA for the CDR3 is TGCGCCAGCAGTGAAGTAGGGGGATATCAGCCCCAGCATTTT.

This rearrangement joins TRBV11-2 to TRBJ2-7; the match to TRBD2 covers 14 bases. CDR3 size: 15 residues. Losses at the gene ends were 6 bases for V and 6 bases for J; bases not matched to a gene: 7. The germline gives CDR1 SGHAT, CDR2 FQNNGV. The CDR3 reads CASRALTSGRAEQYF. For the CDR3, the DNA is TGTGCCAGCAGGGCATTGACTAGCGGGAGGGCCGAGCAGTACTTC.

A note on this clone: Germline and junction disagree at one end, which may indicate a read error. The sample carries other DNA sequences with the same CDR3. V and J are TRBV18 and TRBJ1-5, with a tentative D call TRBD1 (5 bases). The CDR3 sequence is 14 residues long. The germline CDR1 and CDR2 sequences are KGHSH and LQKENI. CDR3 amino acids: CASSPRGSNQPQHF. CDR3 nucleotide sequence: TGTGCCAGCTCACCACGGGGCAGCAACCAGCCCCAGCATTTT.

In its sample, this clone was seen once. The CDR3 DNA reads as TGTGCCAGCAGTGCCCAGGGTAGGGACCGCGAGCAGTACTTC. Amino acid sequence: CASSAQGRDREQYF. The rearrangement joins TRBV27 to TRBJ2-7; D may match TRBD1 or TRBD2 (5 bases each). The CDR3 is 14 amino acids. The germline gives CDR1 MNHEY, CDR2 SMNVEV (reference sequence). Trimming stripped 5 bases from V and 6 bases from J, with 17 bases between.

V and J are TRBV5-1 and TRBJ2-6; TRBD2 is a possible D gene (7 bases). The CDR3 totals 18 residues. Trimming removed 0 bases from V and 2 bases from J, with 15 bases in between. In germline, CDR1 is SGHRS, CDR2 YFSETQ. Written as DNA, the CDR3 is TGCGCCAGCAGCTTGGGGCGGGGGCAGGGAACTGGGGCCAACGTCCTGACTTTC. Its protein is CASSLGRGQGTGANVLTF.

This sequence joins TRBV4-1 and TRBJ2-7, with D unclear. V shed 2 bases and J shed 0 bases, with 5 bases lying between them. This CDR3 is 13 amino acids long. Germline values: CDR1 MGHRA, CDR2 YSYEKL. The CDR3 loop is CASSQRTSYEQYF. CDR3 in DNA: TGCGCCAGCAGCCAAAGAACCTCCTACGAGCAGTACTTC.

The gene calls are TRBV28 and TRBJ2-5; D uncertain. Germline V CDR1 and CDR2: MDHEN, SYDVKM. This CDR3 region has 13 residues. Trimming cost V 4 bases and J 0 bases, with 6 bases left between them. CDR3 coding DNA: TGTGCCAGCAGTTGGCGTAACCAAGAGACCCAGTACTTC. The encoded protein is CASSWRNQETQYF.

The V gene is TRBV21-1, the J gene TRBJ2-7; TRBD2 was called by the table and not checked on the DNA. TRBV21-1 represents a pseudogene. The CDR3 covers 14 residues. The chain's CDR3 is CASSPCDCTYEQYF. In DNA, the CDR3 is TGTGCCAGCAGCCCGTGCGACTGTACCTACGAGCAGTACTTC.